This is a list of T cell receptor beta chains from one sample in a study of blood T cells in healthy people across ages. TCRdb analysed the 5' RACE reads with MiXCR anew, one entry per CDR3 protein. The sample shows about 1.8 million distinct CDR3 sequences, about 49% of them seen only once. Sequences were obtained from blood. The receptor source for this set is a woman aged 40 to 55 in good health. CDR3s include the opening cysteine and the closing phenylalanine or tryptophan. D genes are given only for firm matches. Where a row states a size, it is once, few, many or the class of an expanded clone; other rows omit it.

clone_size	j_call	v_call	d_call	cdr3_aa	cdr3_nt
NA	TRBJ2-7	TRBV6-2/TRBV6-3	NA	CATRDRYEQYF	TGTGCCACCAGGGACCGATACGAGCAGTACTTC
NA	TRBJ1-2	TRBV7-3	TRBD1	CASREEPGQGGVGYGYTF	TGTGCCAGCAGAGAAGAACCGGGACAGGGTGGTGTAGGCTATGGCTACACCTTC
NA	TRBJ2-4	TRBV29-1	NA	CSARPGRQNIQYF	TGCAGCGCCCGGCCGGGCAGACAAAACATTCAGTACTTC
NA	TRBJ2-5	TRBV7-7	NA	CASSLGGGVGEAQYF	TGTGCTAGCAGCTTAGGAGGAGGGGTCGGGGAGGCCCAGTACTTC
NA	TRBJ2-7	TRBV6-2/TRBV6-3	NA	CASLLGGYSYEQYF	TGTGCCAGCCTGCTCGGGGGCTATAGCTACGAGCAGTACTTC
few	TRBJ2-5	TRBV20-1	NA	CSARDPQGRRQETQYF	TGCAGTGCTAGAGACCCACAGGGCCGTAGGCAAGAGACCCAGTACTTC
NA	TRBJ2-5	TRBV3-1	NA	CASSPLTGVANEQYF	TGTGCCAGCAGCCCACTGACGGGGGTTGCCAATGAGCAGTACTTC
few	TRBJ1-2	TRBV5-1	NA	CASSLDDTGYGYTF	TGCGCCAGCAGCTTGGATGACACAGGCTATGGCTACACCTTC
NA	TRBJ1-2	TRBV28	TRBD1	CASSLLPRTGGNYGYTF	TGTGCCAGCAGTTTATTGCCTCGAACAGGGGGCAACTATGGCTACACCTTC
NA	TRBJ2-1	TRBV5-1	NA	CASSLGKGFGWNEQFF	TGCGCCAGCAGCTTGGGAAAGGGCTTTGGGTGGAATGAGCAGTTCTTC
NA	TRBJ2-3	TRBV4-3	TRBD2	CASSQEGRLAGGDTQYF	TGCGCCAGCAGCCAAGAAGGAAGACTAGCGGGGGGGGATACGCAGTATTTT
few	TRBJ2-3	TRBV6-5	TRBD2	CASSSTSGGETDTQYF	TGTGCCAGCAGTTCGACTAGCGGGGGGGAGACAGATACGCAGTATTTT
NA	TRBJ1-6	TRBV4-3	NA	CASSTGTINSPLHF	TGCGCCAGCAGCACCGGGACCATCAATTCACCCCTCCACTTT
few	TRBJ1-5	TRBV6-1	TRBD1	CASSEASGQVKQPQHF	TGTGCCAGCAGTGAAGCCAGTGGACAGGTAAAGCAGCCCCAGCATTTT
NA	TRBJ1-4	TRBV27	TRBD1	CASSSEGTGATNEKLFF	TGTGCCAGCAGTTCCGAAGGGACAGGCGCAACTAATGAAAAACTGTTTTTT
NA	TRBJ1-2	TRBV25-1	NA	CASSGHSGYTF	TGTGCCAGCAGTGGACACTCTGGCTACACCTTC
NA	TRBJ1-2	TRBV28	NA	CASFRLSYGYTF	TGTGCCAGCTTTAGGCTGAGCTATGGCTACACCTTC
NA	TRBJ2-7	TRBV20-1	NA	CSGTDSSYEQYF	TGCAGTGGGACGGACAGCTCCTACGAGCAGTACTTC
NA	TRBJ2-3	TRBV6-1	TRBD2	CASSEAGGGAADTQYF	TGTGCCAGCAGTGAAGCAGGCGGGGGGGCGGCAGATACGCAGTATTTT
few	TRBJ2-1	TRBV7-9	TRBD2	CASSPSRLAGTYNEQFF	TGTGCCAGCAGCCCATCTAGACTAGCGGGGACCTACAATGAGCAGTTCTTC
NA	TRBJ1-1	TRBV18	TRBD1	CASSLQGAGMNTEAFF	TGTGCCAGCTCACTTCAGGGGGCAGGGATGAACACTGAAGCTTTCTTT
NA	TRBJ1-2	TRBV20-1	NA	CSARDRMTGHHYGYTF	TGCAGTGCTAGAGACCGAATGACGGGACATCACTATGGCTACACCTTC
NA	TRBJ2-1	TRBV12-3/TRBV12-4	NA	CASSPAPRNYNEQFF	TGTGCCAGCAGTCCCGCACCGAGAAATTACAATGAGCAGTTCTTC
NA	TRBJ2-2	TRBV3-1	NA	CASNKVSTGELFF	TGTGCCAGCAACAAGGTTTCCACCGGGGAGCTGTTTTTT
NA	TRBJ2-7	TRBV28	TRBD2	CASSTGTSGRIYEQYF	TGTGCCAGCAGTACCGGGACTAGCGGGAGGATCTACGAGCAGTACTTC
NA	TRBJ2-1	TRBV7-3	NA	CASSLTPLNYNEQFF	TGTGCCAGCAGCTTAACGCCCCTGAACTACAATGAGCAGTTCTTC
NA	TRBJ1-5	TRBV6-5	NA	CASSFGGGSNQPQHF	TGTGCCAGCAGTTTCGGTGGGGGTAGCAATCAGCCCCAGCATTTT
NA	TRBJ2-5	TRBV27	NA	CASSLEGRVGETQYF	TGTGCCAGCAGTTTAGAGGGCAGGGTTGGAGAGACCCAGTACTTC
NA	TRBJ2-3	TRBV20-1	NA	CSASRRDSTLDTQYF	TGCAGTGCTAGTCGTCGGGACTCTACGTTGGATACGCAGTATTTT
NA	TRBJ2-3	TRBV3-1	TRBD2	CASSQGGGGLVDTQYF	TGTGCCAGCAGCCAAGGTGGGGGGGGTTTGGTGGATACGCAGTATTTT
NA	TRBJ2-7	TRBV7-9	NA	CASSPAGFHEQYF	TGTGCCAGCAGCCCGGCGGGGTTCCACGAGCAGTACTTC
NA	TRBJ2-1	TRBV20-1	NA	CRAREVYNEQFF	TGCAGGGCTAGAGAGGTCTACAATGAGCAGTTCTTC
once	TRBJ1-2	TRBV7-2	NA	CASSSEGRDSHNYGYTF	TGTGCCAGCAGCTCAGAAGGCCGCGACAGTCATAACTATGGCTACACCTTC
NA	TRBJ2-3	TRBV6-2/TRBV6-3	NA	CASSWINTDTQYF	TGTGCCAGCAGTTGGATTAACACAGATACGCAGTATTTT
few	TRBJ2-1	TRBV6-5	TRBD1	CASSYTGVNEQFF	TGTGCCAGCAGTTACACAGGGGTCAATGAGCAGTTCTTC
few	TRBJ1-5	TRBV7-9	NA	CASSLSGGRGGQPQHF	TGTGCCAGCAGCTTAAGCGGCGGCAGGGGAGGTCAGCCCCAGCATTTT
few	TRBJ1-6	TRBV5-1	TRBD1	CASSHDRAESPLHF	TGCGCCAGCAGCCACGACAGGGCCGAATCACCCCTCCACTTT
NA	TRBJ2-7	TRBV24-1	TRBD2	CATSDFGGATYNEQYF	TGTGCCACCAGTGATTTCGGGGGGGCCACCTACAATGAGCAGTACTTC
NA	TRBJ2-1	TRBV27	NA	CASGGLTYNEQFF	TGTGCCAGCGGGGGGTTGACCTACAATGAGCAGTTCTTC
NA	TRBJ2-1	TRBV20-1	TRBD1	CSASRGQDYNEQFF	TGCAGTGCTAGTAGGGGACAGGATTACAATGAGCAGTTCTTC
few	TRBJ2-3	TRBV11-2	TRBD1	CASSLNRGFDTQYF	TGTGCCAGCAGCTTAAACAGGGGTTTCGATACGCAGTATTTT
NA	TRBJ2-1	TRBV6-5	NA	CASSYETTNEQFF	TGTGCCAGCAGTTACGAGACTACCAATGAGCAGTTCTTC
NA	TRBJ1-1	TRBV15	NA	CATSREGAEAFF	TGTGCCACCAGCAGAGAAGGGGCTGAAGCTTTCTTT
few	TRBJ2-1	TRBV12-3/TRBV12-4	NA	CASSSAGLSNEQFF	TGTGCCAGCAGCTCCGCGGGGTTGAGCAATGAGCAGTTCTTC
NA	TRBJ2-7	TRBV28	NA	CASSARGASYEQYF	TGTGCCAGCAGTGCCAGGGGGGCCTCCTACGAGCAGTACTTC
few	TRBJ2-5	TRBV15	NA	CATSRDLGVVRYQETQYF	TGTGCCACCAGCAGAGATTTAGGAGTTGTTAGGTACCAAGAGACCCAGTACTTC
NA	TRBJ2-5	TRBV20-1	NA	CSAGVSGTQYF	TGCAGTGCTGGAGTTTCGGGGACCCAGTACTTC
NA	TRBJ2-1	TRBV5-1	TRBD2	CASCVASGGGGEQFF	TGCGCCAGCTGCGTCGCTAGCGGGGGCGGCGGTGAGCAGTTCTTC